Below are 5 T cell receptor beta chains sequenced from a single sample in a study of human T cells and chemical hapten exposure. One entry per CDR3 protein, called by TCRdb with MiXCR from the 5' RACE reads. The table lists about 81,000 distinct CDR3 sequences, approximately 8% of them singletons. RNA extraction used unfractionated whole blood as the source of total RNA. These receptors all come from a male donor in good health.

This clonotype was observed a handful of times. The chain carries TRBV12-5 and TRBJ2-1; D may correspond to TRBD1 or TRBD2 (5 bases each). Germline lookup yields CDR1 LGHNT and CDR2 FRNRAP. The V end was cut by 8 bases, the J end by 6 bases, with 11 bases between. The CDR3 contains 12 residues. CDR3 in DNA: TGTGCTAGTTCGGGGCAGATCAATGAGCAGTTCTTC. Its protein is CASSGQINEQFF.

At least ten counts were recorded for this clonotype. The V gene is TRBV5-5, the J gene TRBJ2-5; 11 bases match TRBD1. This CDR3 has 15 residues. Germline CDR1 is SGHKS and CDR2 is YYEKEE (reference sequence). V was clipped by 4 bases and J by 4 bases; unmatched bases: 6. The CDR3 nucleotides are TGTGCCAGCAGCCCCGGACAGGGGGCAGGAGAGACCCAGTACTTC. It translates to CASSPGQGAGETQYF.

At least ten counts were recorded for this clonotype. This chain links TRBV7-9 with TRBJ1-6; D unresolved. Germline lookup yields CDR1 SEHNR and CDR2 FQNEAQ (reference sequence). This CDR3 has 15 residues. V lost 2 bases and J 0 bases, leaving 5 bases between the germline ends. CDR3: CASSLQSSYNSPLHF. The CDR3 nucleotides read TGTGCCAGCAGCTTACAAAGCTCCTATAATTCACCCCTCCACTTT.

The V and J genes are TRBV29-1 and TRBJ2-2; D is perhaps TRBD1 (5 bases). Germline values: CDR1 SQVTM, CDR2 ANQGSEA. The CDR3 has 14 amino acids. Trimming pared 3 bases from V and 3 bases from J, leaving 11 bases between. CDR3 in DNA: TGCAGCGTTGAGGGCAGGGCCTACACCGGGGAGCTGTTTTTT. This gives the protein CSVEGRAYTGELFF.

This clonotype was seen many times. The chain is built from TRBV7-9 and TRBJ2-2; D uncertain. The CDR3 covers 15 residues. V lost 6 bases and J lost 4, with 15 bases in between. Germline V gene sequence: CDR1 SEHNR, CDR2 FQNEAQ (reference sequence). As DNA, the CDR3 is TGTGCCAGCAGACCCACGGGCCCAGGCACCGGGGAGCTGTTTTTT. It codes for CASRPTGPGTGELFF.